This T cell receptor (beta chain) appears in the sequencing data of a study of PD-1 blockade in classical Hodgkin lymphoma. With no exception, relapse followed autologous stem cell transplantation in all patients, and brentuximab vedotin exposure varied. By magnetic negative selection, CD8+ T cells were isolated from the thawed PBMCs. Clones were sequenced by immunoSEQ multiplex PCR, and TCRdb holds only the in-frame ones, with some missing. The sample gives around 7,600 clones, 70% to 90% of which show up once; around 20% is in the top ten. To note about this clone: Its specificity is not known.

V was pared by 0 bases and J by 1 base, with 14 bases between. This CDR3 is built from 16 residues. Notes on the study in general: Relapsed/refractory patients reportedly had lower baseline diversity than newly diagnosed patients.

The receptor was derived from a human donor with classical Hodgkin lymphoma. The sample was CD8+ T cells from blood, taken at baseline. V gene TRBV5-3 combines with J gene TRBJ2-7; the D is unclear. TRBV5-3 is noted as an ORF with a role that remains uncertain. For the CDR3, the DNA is TGTGCCAGAAGCTTGGTGGTCGCGGATTCATCCTACGAGCAGTACTTC. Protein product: CARSLVVADSSYEQYF.